Below, 13 T cell receptor beta chains from the same sample are listed, as sequenced in a study of radiotherapy plus CTLA-4 blockade in lung cancer (dated by TCRdb to 2016 to 2019). Libraries were built with the immunoSEQ multiplex PCR assay. Here the immuneACCESS table is served through TCRdb, limited to in-frame sequences with V and J called. Missing clones are a known gap in these copies; in checked studies unresolved V genes cover under half, and the rest lacks a known reason. This sample is represented by roughly 53,000 clones; 70% to 90% of them were singletons. Roughly 4.9% of the sample is held by the ten biggest clonotypes. The sample in question was peripheral blood, obtained from a patient treated with radiotherapy plus ipilimumab. The source of these receptors is a human donor with non-small cell lung cancer whose response to radiotherapy plus ipilimumab could not be evaluated.

The V call is TRBV5-1, the J call TRBJ2-7, with TRBD2 identical over 7 bases. The CDR3 runs to 16 residues. V dropped 4 bases and J dropped 2; count of bases not matched to a gene: 12. The V gene's germline CDR1 is SGHRS and CDR2 YFSETQ. The CDR3 nucleotides are TGCGCCAGCAGCACAGGCCGGGGGGATCCGACCTACGAGCAGTACTTC. Translated, it gives CASSTGRGDPTYEQYF.

This clone was seen only once. This chain joins TRBV7-6 and TRBJ2-7; 11 nucleotides match TRBD2. J lost 7 bases, V lost 3 bases, and 2 bases had no gene match. The V gene's germline CDR1 is SGHVS and CDR2 FNYEAQ. The CDR3 totals 13 residues. The CDR3 region is CASSFSGRGEQYF. CDR3 in DNA: TGTGCCAGCAGCTTTAGCGGGAGGGGGGAGCAGTACTTC.

On this clone itself: The identical CDR3 is also encoded by other nucleotide sequences in the sample. The CDR3 here is CASSSRQSSYNEQFF. DNA for the CDR3: TGTGCCAGCAGTTCCCGACAAAGCTCCTACAATGAGCAGTTCTTC. The chain couples TRBV27 to TRBJ2-1; D remains unclear. V lost 4 bases to trimming and J lost 0 bases, with 10 bases between them. The CDR3 covers 15 residues. Germline loops: CDR1 MNHEY, CDR2 SMNVEV (reference sequence).

This sequence joins TRBV5-4 and TRBJ2-5; the match to TRBD2 covers 8 bases. Germline trimming cut 1 base from V and 10 bases from J; bases unmatched to any gene: 6. The CDR3 is made up of 13 amino acids. Germline V CDR1 and CDR2: SGHNT, YYREEE (reference sequence). DNA for the CDR3: TGTGCCAGCAGCTTGTTTGCCGGGAGGGACCAGTACTTC. It is translated as CASSLFAGRDQYF.

The V and J genes are TRBV29-1 and TRBJ2-1, with D possibly being TRBD2 (7 bases). In germline, CDR1 is SQVTM, CDR2 ANQGSEA. The V gene lost 5 bases and the J gene lost 5 bases, with 25 bases spanning the gap. This CDR3 contains 17 residues. The CDR3 reads CSVRSRGEGGWDNEQFF. DNA of the CDR3: TGCAGCGTTAGGTCTAGGGGGGAGGGGGGGTGGGACAATGAGCAGTTCTTC.

CDR3 amino acids: CASSKQSNTEAFF. CDR3 nucleotides: TGTGCCAGCAGCAAACAGTCGAACACTGAAGCTTTCTTT. This sequence joins TRBV7-2 and TRBJ1-1, with D unresolved. Trimming stripped 5 bases from V and 1 base from J, with 8 bases between. The germline V gene has CDR1 SGHTA and CDR2 FQGNSA. The CDR3 is 13 residues long.

This clone was counted a single time. This chain joins TRBV7-2 and TRBJ2-5; TRBD1 aligns across 8 bases. V shed 5 bases and J 5 bases; nucleotides not matched to a gene: 13. This CDR3 comprises 16 residues. CDR1 and CDR2 (germline): SGHTA, FQGNSA. The CDR3 spells CASSRFPRGQGETQYF. The CDR3 nucleotides are TGTGCCAGCAGCCGTTTCCCCAGGGGGCAAGGGGAGACCCAGTACTTC. Full variable domain (missing parts from reference TRBV7-2 and TRBJ2-5): GAGVSQSPSNKVTEKGKDVELRCDPISGHTALYWYRQSLGQGLEFLIYFQGNSAPDKSGLPSDRFSAERTGGSVSTLTIQRTQQEDSAVYLCASSRFPRGQGETQYFGPGTRLLVL.

The gene calls are TRBV28 and TRBJ2-5; tentatively, D is TRBD2 (6 bases). Germline CDR1 reads MDHEN; CDR2 reads SYDVKM. V was shortened by 3 bases and J by 9 bases, with 20 bases between the two germline ends. This CDR3 is 15 amino acids long. As DNA, the CDR3 is TGTGCCAGCAGTTTGGACGGACGGGGGATAGTATCCCAGTACTTC. Translating gives CASSLDGRGIVSQYF.

This clone was detected a few times. This chain uses TRBV27 with TRBJ2-1; 11 positions match TRBD2. V dropped 4 bases and J dropped 7; count of bases not matched to a gene: 12. This CDR3 spans 17 amino acids. Per germline, CDR1 MNHEY and CDR2 SMNVEV (reference sequence). CDR3 nucleotides: TGTGCCAGCAGTTCTGGGATACTAGCGGGAGTGGGGAATGAGCAGTTCTTC. Residues: CASSSGILAGVGNEQFF.

The CDR3 DNA reads TGTGCCAGCAGTTTCGGTGACAGGTTCACCGGGGAGCTGTTTTTT. This encodes CASSFGDRFTGELFF. The J gene is TRBJ2-2, the V gene TRBV27, with D possibly matching TRBD1 (6 bases). Germline loops: CDR1 MNHEY, CDR2 SMNVEV (reference sequence). The CDR3 is 15 amino acids. Trimming took 3 bases from V and 4 from J, leaving 12 bases between them.

This clone came up once. The V and J genes are TRBV5-1 and TRBJ2-1, with 15 positions matching TRBD2. In germline, CDR1 is SGHRS, CDR2 YFSETQ. The CDR3 is made up of 17 amino acids. The ends lost 6 bases at V and 3 bases at J; junction bases unmatched: 7. In DNA, the CDR3 is TGCGCCAGCATTCCCTCGGGACTAGCGGGAGGCTACAATGAGCAGTTCTTC. It yields the protein CASIPSGLAGGYNEQFF.

This clone turned up a few times. The chain uses TRBV19 and TRBJ1-1; a weak D match, TRBD1 (5 bases). CDR3 length equals 14 residues. CDR1 and CDR2 from the germline V gene are LNHDA and SQIVND (reference sequence). V was trimmed by 1 base and J by 8 bases, leaving 14 bases between them. CDR3 coding DNA: TGTGCCAGTAGTATAGGAGGTACGGGGGTCGAAGCTTTCTTT. Translated, it gives CASSIGGTGVEAFF.

This chain joins TRBV28 and TRBJ1-5; unclear D gene. The CDR3 contains 17 residues. Between the trimmed V and J ends, which lost 3 bases and 4 bases, there was a span of 19 bases. Germline-derived CDR1 and CDR2 are MDHEN and SYDVKM. The CDR3, as DNA: TGTGCCAGCAGTTTGAGTAGCAGAAATGCCCTAAATCAGCCCCAGCATTTT. Its protein is CASSLSSRNALNQPQHF. Using reference TRBV28 and TRBJ1-5 for the parts outside the CDR3, the full variable domain is DVKVTQSSRYLVKRTGEKVFLECVQDMDHENMFWYRQDPGLGLRLIYFSYDVKMKEKGDIPEGYSVSREKKERFSLILESASTNQTSMYLCASSLSSRNALNQPQHFGDGTRLSIL.